This T cell receptor (beta chain) came from a study of T cells in women clearing cervical HPV infection. Overall study: Women with histologically confirmed HPV16-related CIN3 or worse, 2 with invasive cancer, served as cases.

Measured with immunoSEQ multiplex PCR; TCRdb has only the in-frame clones, and not every one. The repertoire table contains tens of thousands of clones. General study results and limits: Unknown T-cell numbers per sample may underlie the richness differences.

Notes on this clone: The antigen is unknown. The read ends 3 residues shy of where the CDR3 ends; the end is completed using the germline J gene. Different DNA sequences within this sample yield the same CDR3.

The CDR3 is made up of 14 amino acids. Germline CDR1 is SEHNR and CDR2 is FQNEAQ (reference sequence). Germline trimming cut 2 bases from V and 4 bases from J; bases unmatched to any gene: 2. The receptor comes from a woman between 18 and 69 years old with a cervical HPV16 infection that either progressed to CIN3+ or cleared (not recorded which). Sequenced material: blood buffy coat. The chain recombines TRBV7-9 with TRBJ2-1; 7 nucleotides match TRBD2. The sequenced CDR3 bases are TGTGCCAGCAGCTTAAGCGGGGATTACAATGAG. Translating it yields CASSLSGDYNE. The whole CDR3 is CASSLSGDYNEQFF.